This record concerns one T cell receptor (beta chain) sequence. What it binds is not known. Naive CD8+ T cells had a CD45RO-CCR7+CD27+CD95- phenotype. Germline lookup yields CDR1 SNHLY and CDR2 FYNNEI. The CDR3 is 15 amino acids. This sample is drawn from a study of CXCR3-negative and CXCR3-positive naive CD8 T cells. Via 5' RACE with UMI labels, TRB cDNA libraries were prepared. One entry per CDR3 protein, without DNA, is what TCRdb gives after re-calling the 5' RACE reads. The sample has approximately 100,000 distinct CDR3 sequences; the top ten hold approximately 1.7%. General observations from the study: The authors found comparable surface CD5 between naive subsets and inferred TCR strength from TRB CDR3 properties.

Sequenced: naive CXCR3- CD8+ T cells from blood. Subset meaning: CD45RO-CCR7+CD27+CD95- naive CD8+ T cells lacking CXCR3 (TNR3-). J is TRBJ2-7 and V is TRBV2; the TCRdb D gene call, TRBD2, has no DNA to confirm it. The source is a human donor in good health. Some clones in this sample may be carry-over from other donors' samples. The chain's CDR3 is CASSEASGAFYEQYF.